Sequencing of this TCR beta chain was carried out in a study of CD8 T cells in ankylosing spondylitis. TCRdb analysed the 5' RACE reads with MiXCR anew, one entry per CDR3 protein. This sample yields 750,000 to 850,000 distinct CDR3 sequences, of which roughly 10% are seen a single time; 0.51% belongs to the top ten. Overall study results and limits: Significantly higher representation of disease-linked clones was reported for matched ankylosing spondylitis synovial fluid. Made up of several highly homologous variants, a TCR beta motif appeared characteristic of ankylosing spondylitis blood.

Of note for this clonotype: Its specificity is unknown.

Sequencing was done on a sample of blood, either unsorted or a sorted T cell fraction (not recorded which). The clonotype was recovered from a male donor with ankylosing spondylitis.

CDR3 DNA sequence: TGCAGTGCTAGAGAGCAAGCGGTGGGCTCCTACAATGAGCAGTTCTTC. This encodes CSAREQAVGSYNEQFF. V gene TRBV20-1 combines with J gene TRBJ2-1; tentative D call: TRBD2 (5 bases). Germline loops: CDR1 DFQATT, CDR2 SNEGSKA (reference sequence). V shed 0 bases and J shed 0 bases, with 12 bases lying between them. This CDR3 region has 16 residues.